The T cell receptor (beta chain) described here comes from a study of blood T cell repertoires in COVID-19. Turning to the study itself: COVID-19 samples collected from the United States, Italy and Spain covered acute and convalescent phases. In each case, the material was cDNA or gDNA derived from T cells, B-cell-depleted T cells, or PBMCs.

As handled by the study authors: Counts of nucleated cells, estimated from reference gene primer amplification, were obtained. The method was immunoSEQ multiplex PCR; TCRdb's version includes in-frame clones alone and lacks a portion of them. Clone size and the V and J calls come from that table; the DNA yielded D and trimming. The sample has about 110,000 clones; 88% are singletons. The CDR3 has 14 amino acids. With 5 bases removed from V and 5 bases from J, the gap between germline ends came to 13 bases. CDR1 is KGHSH, CDR2 LQKENI, per germline. This clone was detected once. Sequencing used peripheral blood. The V gene is TRBV18, the J gene TRBJ1-5, with TRBD1 as a possible D gene (5 bases). This receptor was taken from a woman aged 50 to 60 with acute or convalescent COVID-19. This CDR3 is CASSNTGGDQPQHF. Written as DNA, the CDR3 is TGTGCCAGCTCAAACACAGGAGGGGATCAGCCCCAGCATTTT.